This entry describes one T cell receptor beta chain. The data derive from a study of T-cell memory formation after mild COVID-19. Sample barcodes and UMIs were carried by the TCR alpha and TCR beta cDNA libraries that 5'RACE generated with constant-segment primers. TCRdb re-called the 5' RACE reads with MiXCR, one entry per CDR3 protein. The sample carries roughly 50,000 distinct CDR3 sequences, 12% recorded once. Germline V CDR1 and CDR2: SEHNR, FQNEAQ (reference sequence). This CDR3 region has 14 residues. V lost 5 bases to trimming and J lost 7 bases, with 18 bases between them. This clonotype was sampled from a man aged 18-30 years who had mild COVID-19 (a few samples of this study predate the infection). Cell type and time point are not known. The gene calls are TRBV7-9 and TRBJ2-7; perhaps D is TRBD1 or TRBD2 (5 bases each). The sequenced sample consisted of PBMCs or a T cell subset sorted from them (not recorded which). The CDR3 loop is CASSRAGGRWEQYF. The CDR3 DNA sequence: TGTGCCAGCAGCCGCGCTGGGGGACGGTGGGAGCAGTACTTC.